This T cell receptor (beta chain) was sequenced in a study of regulatory T cells in long-lasting Graves disease. Study context: Over 5 years on antithyroid drugs plus positive TSH receptor antibodies marked Graves' disease as persistent. Study results and caveats: Persistent Graves' patients possessed reduced TCR diversity relative to recently diagnosed ones. More public clonotypes were shared by persistent patients (about 2,700) than by new patients (around 990).

About this clonotype itself: The antigen is undetermined.

Building the TCR beta libraries relied on iRepertoire HTBI primers, and CDR3 regions underwent Arm-PCR. In TCRdb, the multiplex PCR reads were re-called with MiXCR into one record per CDR3 protein. The sample has 420,000 or so distinct CDR3 sequences; 23% are singletons. With 4 bases removed from V and 8 bases from J, the gap between germline ends came to 11 bases. The CDR3 extends over 12 amino acids. Germline V gives CDR1 MNHEY, CDR2 SVGAGI. Time point of the sample: persistent/refractory GD, antithyroid drugs over 5 years with positive TRAb. TCR sequences were obtained from RNA taken from PBMCs. EDTA tubes were used for drawing roughly 9 milliliters of peripheral blood.

This TCR derives from a female donor with Graves disease. The chain is built from TRBV6-5 and TRBJ1-2; D is unresolved. Material: peripheral blood mononuclear cells (PBMCs), obtained when the disease was refractory, from a patient treated with antithyroid drugs. Here the CDR3 reads CASSSTGFGYTF. CDR3 DNA: TGTGCCAGCAGTTCTACGGGGTTCGGCTACACCTTC.